This is a list of T cell receptor beta chains from one sample in a study of OX40 agonist ivuxolimab in advanced cancers. Libraries were prepared by immunoSEQ multiplex PCR; TCRdb keeps only in-frame clonotypes and omits some of them. The repertoire consists of 65,000 to 80,000 clones, with over 80% occurring once and the leading ten covering about 0.33%. The input for sequencing was CD4+ or CD8+ T cells sorted from blood, taken in a trial of the OX40 agonist ivuxolimab. Receptors were obtained from an adult with an advanced solid tumor such as melanoma, head and neck, liver or kidney cancer. Each CDR3 is given with its conserved first and last residue. The D gene is left open where the match is weak. For some rows the clone size is stated as once, few or many, or as a class when expanded; others skip it.

J gene	V gene	D gene	clone size	CDR3 protein	CDR3 DNA
TRBJ1-2	TRBV5-5	NA	NA	CASSLGAQGYGYTF	TGTGCCAGCAGCTTGGGCGCACAGGGCTATGGCTACACCTTC
TRBJ1-3	TRBV7-3	NA	NA	CASSLSPNSGNTIYF	TGTGCCAGCAGCTTAAGTCCGAACTCTGGAAACACCATATATTTT
TRBJ2-3	TRBV6-1	TRBD1	NA	CASRPTGAVTDTQYF	TGTGCCAGCAGACCCACAGGGGCGGTTACAGATACGCAGTATTTT
TRBJ1-1	TRBV19	TRBD1	NA	CATKDRANTEAFF	TGTGCCACCAAGGACAGGGCCAACACTGAAGCTTTCTTT
TRBJ1-2	TRBV18	TRBD1	NA	CASSPVGQEQYGYTF	TGTGCCAGCTCACCAGTCGGACAGGAGCAGTATGGCTACACCTTC
TRBJ1-5	TRBV19	TRBD1	NA	CASQGAQGNQPQHF	TGTGCCAGCCAGGGGGCTCAGGGCAATCAGCCCCAGCATTTT
TRBJ1-5	TRBV28	NA	NA	CASRQMGGYQPQHF	TGTGCCAGCAGACAGATGGGGGGGTATCAGCCCCAGCATTTT
TRBJ2-7	TRBV30	NA	NA	CAWSVIPTYEQYF	TGTGCCTGGAGTGTAATACCAACCTACGAGCAGTACTTC
TRBJ2-7	TRBV6-5	TRBD1	NA	CASSSLDRGYHEQYF	TGTGCCAGCAGTTCCTTGGACAGGGGATACCACGAGCAGTACTTC
TRBJ2-3	TRBV5-4	NA	NA	CATRDSTDTQYF	TGTGCCACCAGGGACAGCACAGATACGCAGTATTTT
TRBJ2-3	TRBV7-8	NA	NA	CASSFSATEGDTQYF	TGTGCCAGCAGCTTTAGCGCCACCGAGGGAGATACGCAGTATTTT
TRBJ2-7	TRBV5-1	TRBD2	NA	CASSSPLTSGDPEQYF	TGCGCCAGCAGCTCTCCCCTGACTAGCGGGGACCCCGAGCAGTACTTC
TRBJ2-7	TRBV14	NA	NA	CASSQSPMDYEQYF	TGTGCCAGCAGCCAATCGCCGATGGATTACGAGCAGTACTTC
TRBJ1-6	TRBV4-1	NA	NA	CASSRNNSPLHF	TGCGCCAGCAGCCGCAATAATTCACCCCTCCACTTT
TRBJ1-2	TRBV28	NA	NA	CASSSINYGYTF	TGTGCCAGCAGTTCAATAAACTATGGCTACACCTTC
TRBJ1-1	TRBV28	TRBD1	NA	CASSPNRGLNTEAFF	TGTGCCAGCAGTCCAAACAGGGGACTGAACACTGAAGCTTTCTTT
TRBJ1-6	TRBV10-3	NA	NA	CAISREPTGSPLHF	TGTGCCATCAGCCGGGAGCCAACCGGTTCACCCCTCCACTTT
TRBJ2-5	TRBV6-4	NA	NA	CASSPLTGSGVETQYF	TGTGCCAGCAGCCCACTAACAGGGTCTGGGGTCGAGACCCAGTACTTC
TRBJ2-1	TRBV28	NA	NA	CASRWGILSSYNEQFF	TGTGCCAGCAGGTGGGGGATTCTAAGCTCCTACAATGAGCAGTTCTTC
TRBJ2-7	TRBV6-5	NA	NA	CASSYLKGEQYF	TGTGCCAGCAGTTACTTGAAAGGCGAGCAGTACTTC
TRBJ2-5	TRBV4-1	TRBD1	NA	CASSDTDRVGETQYF	TGCGCCAGCAGCGATACTGACAGGGTTGGGGAGACCCAGTACTTC
TRBJ1-1	TRBV7-6	NA	NA	CASSLEGGLNTEAFF	TGTGCCAGCAGCTTGGAGGGCGGGCTTAACACTGAAGCTTTCTTT
TRBJ2-2	TRBV28	NA	NA	CASSVITGELFF	TGTGCCAGCAGTGTTATCACCGGGGAGCTGTTTTTT
TRBJ2-1	TRBV2	TRBD1	NA	CASSELGQNYNEQFF	TGTGCCAGCAGTGAACTGGGACAGAATTACAATGAGCAGTTCTTC
TRBJ2-3	TRBV2	TRBD2	once	CASREGLAGGGDTQYF	TGTGCCAGCAGGGAGGGACTAGCGGGAGGGGGAGATACGCAGTATTTT
TRBJ1-5	TRBV4-1	NA	NA	CASSQETNQPQHF	TGCGCCAGCAGCCAAGAAACCAATCAGCCCCAGCATTTT
TRBJ1-5	TRBV6-1	NA	NA	CASSEPAVRAQHF	TGTGCCAGCAGTGAACCGGCGGTTCGGGCCCAGCATTTT
TRBJ2-2	TRBV5-4	NA	NA	CASSLGRSTNTGELFF	TGTGCCAGCAGCTTGGGGCGGAGTACGAACACCGGGGAGCTGTTTTTT
TRBJ2-7	TRBV19	TRBD2	NA	CASSMTSVEEQYF	TGTGCCAGTAGTATGACTAGCGTAGAAGAGCAGTACTTC
TRBJ2-6	TRBV27	TRBD1	NA	CATKLDRDRFSGANVLTF	TGTGCCACCAAATTGGACCGGGACAGATTTTCTGGGGCCAACGTCCTGACTTTC
TRBJ2-3	TRBV1	NA	NA	CTSITGTSGTLPSGTDTQYF	TGCACCAGCATCACCGGGACTAGCGGAACCTTACCCTCTGGCACAGATACGCAGTATTTT
TRBJ1-5	TRBV2	TRBD1	few	CASQGEDQPQHF	TGTGCCAGTCAGGGGGAGGATCAGCCCCAGCATTTT
TRBJ1-5	TRBV15	NA	NA	CATSQTGGATNQPQHF	TGTGCCACCAGCCAAACGGGGGGGGCGACCAATCAGCCCCAGCATTTT
TRBJ2-7	TRBV12-5	NA	NA	CASGLVSGSSYEQYF	TGTGCTAGTGGTTTGGTATCGGGGAGTTCCTACGAGCAGTACTTC
TRBJ2-7	TRBV5-1	TRBD2	NA	CASSSETSYTYEQYF	TGCGCCAGCAGCTCTGAGACTAGCTACACCTACGAGCAGTACTTC
TRBJ2-2	TRBV5-1	TRBD2	NA	CASSLARPRGLAGGPNTGELFF	TGCGCCAGCAGCTTGGCAAGGCCGAGGGGACTAGCGGGAGGGCCTAACACCGGGGAGCTGTTTTTT
TRBJ1-1	TRBV7-3	NA	NA	CASSREGGSEAFF	TGTGCCAGCAGCCGGGAGGGGGGATCTGAAGCTTTCTTT
TRBJ2-7	TRBV18	TRBD2	NA	CASSPPSSGREEEQYF	TGTGCCAGCTCACCACCATCTAGCGGGAGGGAGGAAGAGCAGTACTTC
TRBJ2-2	TRBV18	NA	NA	CASSPQGLTNTGELFF	TGTGCCAGCTCACCTCAGGGCCTGACGAACACCGGGGAGCTGTTTTTT
TRBJ2-7	TRBV7-7	TRBD2	NA	CASSPRWGEGEQYF	TGTGCCAGCAGCCCAAGATGGGGGGAGGGCGAGCAGTACTTC
TRBJ2-2	TRBV29-1	NA	NA	CSVRDTGELFF	TGCAGCGTGAGAGACACCGGGGAGCTGTTTTTT
TRBJ2-3	TRBV5-1	NA	NA	CASSFSPGRTDTQYF	TGCGCCAGCAGCTTTTCGCCCGGGCGGACAGATACGCAGTATTTT
TRBJ1-5	TRBV28	NA	NA	CASSFRGVGQGGRPQHF	TGTGCCAGCAGTTTTAGGGGGGTGGGGCAGGGTGGAAGGCCCCAGCATTTT
TRBJ2-3	TRBV9	TRBD2	NA	CASTSGRSTDTQYF	TGTGCCAGCACTAGCGGGAGGAGCACAGATACGCAGTATTTT
TRBJ2-7	TRBV6-1	TRBD2	NA	CASSPLTRGGYEQYF	TGTGCCAGCAGCCCGTTAACTCGGGGGGGCTACGAGCAGTACTTC